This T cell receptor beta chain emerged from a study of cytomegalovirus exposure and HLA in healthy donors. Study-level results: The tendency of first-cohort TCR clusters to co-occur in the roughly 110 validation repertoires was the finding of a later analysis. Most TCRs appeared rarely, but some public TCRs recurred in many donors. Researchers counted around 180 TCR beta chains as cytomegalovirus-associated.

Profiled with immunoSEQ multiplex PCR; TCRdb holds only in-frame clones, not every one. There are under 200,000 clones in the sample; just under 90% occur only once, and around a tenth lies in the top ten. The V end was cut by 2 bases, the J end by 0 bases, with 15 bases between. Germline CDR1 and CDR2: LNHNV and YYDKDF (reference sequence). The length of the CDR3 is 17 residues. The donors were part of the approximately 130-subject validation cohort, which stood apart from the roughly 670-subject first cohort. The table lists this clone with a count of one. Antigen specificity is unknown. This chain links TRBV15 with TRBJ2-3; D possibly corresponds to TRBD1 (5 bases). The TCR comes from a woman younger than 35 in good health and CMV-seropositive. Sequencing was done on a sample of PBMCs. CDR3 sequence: CATSRTQELYSTDTQYF. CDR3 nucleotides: TGTGCCACCAGCAGAACACAGGAATTATACAGCACAGATACGCAGTATTTT.